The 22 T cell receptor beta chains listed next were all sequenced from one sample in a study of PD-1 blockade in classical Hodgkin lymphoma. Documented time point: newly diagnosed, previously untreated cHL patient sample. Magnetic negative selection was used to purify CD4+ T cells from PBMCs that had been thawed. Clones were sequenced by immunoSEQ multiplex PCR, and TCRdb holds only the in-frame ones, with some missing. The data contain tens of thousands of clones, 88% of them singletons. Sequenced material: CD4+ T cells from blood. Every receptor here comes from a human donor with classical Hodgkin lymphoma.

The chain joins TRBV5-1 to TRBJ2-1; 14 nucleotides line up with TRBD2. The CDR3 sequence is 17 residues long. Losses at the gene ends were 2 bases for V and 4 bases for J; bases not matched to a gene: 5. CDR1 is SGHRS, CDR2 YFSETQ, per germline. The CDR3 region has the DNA TGCGCCAGCAGCTTCGGGACTAGCGGGAGCCTTTACAATGAGCAGTTCTTC. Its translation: CASSFGTSGSLYNEQFF.

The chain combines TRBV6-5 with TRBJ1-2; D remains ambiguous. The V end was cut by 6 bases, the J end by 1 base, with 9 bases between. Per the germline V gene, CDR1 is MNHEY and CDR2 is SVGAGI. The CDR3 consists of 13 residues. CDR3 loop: CASSTRINYGYTF. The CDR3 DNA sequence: TGTGCCAGCAGCACGAGAATTAACTATGGCTACACCTTC.

CDR3 in amino acids: CASSVEPGVLGTQYF. The CDR3, as DNA: TGTGCCAGCAGCGTAGAACCGGGAGTTTTAGGTACGCAGTATTTT. J is TRBJ2-3 and V is TRBV9; tentative D call: TRBD2 (6 bases). V was cut by 0 bases and J by 8 bases, with 16 bases left in between. Germline CDR1 reads SGDLS; CDR2 reads YYNGEE. The CDR3 extends over 15 amino acids.

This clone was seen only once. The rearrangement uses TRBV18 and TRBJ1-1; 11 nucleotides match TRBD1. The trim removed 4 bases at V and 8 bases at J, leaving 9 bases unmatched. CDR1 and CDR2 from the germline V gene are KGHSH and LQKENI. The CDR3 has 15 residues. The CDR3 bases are TGTGCCAGCTCACTTGGGACAGGGGGTGAGTCGGAAGCTTTCTTT. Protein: CASSLGTGGESEAFF.

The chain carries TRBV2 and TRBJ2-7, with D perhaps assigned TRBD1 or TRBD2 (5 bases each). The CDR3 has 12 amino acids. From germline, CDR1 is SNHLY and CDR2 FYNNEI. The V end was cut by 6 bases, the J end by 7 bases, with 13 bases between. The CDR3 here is CASSLGTGEQYV. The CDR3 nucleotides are TGTGCCAGCAGCCTAGGGACGGGAGAGCAGTACGTC.

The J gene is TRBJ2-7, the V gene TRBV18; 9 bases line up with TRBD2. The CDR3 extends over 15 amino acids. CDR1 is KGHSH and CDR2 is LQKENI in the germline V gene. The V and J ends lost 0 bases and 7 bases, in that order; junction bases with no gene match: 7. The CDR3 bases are TGTGCCAGCTCACCACCACTAGCGGGTGTAGGGGAGCAGTACTTC. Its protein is CASSPPLAGVGEQYF. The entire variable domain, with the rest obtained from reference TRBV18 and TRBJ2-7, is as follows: NAGVMQNPRHLVRRRGQEARLRCSPMKGHSHVYWYRQLPEEGLKFMVYLQKENIIDESGMPKERFSAEFPKEGPSILRIQQVVRGDSAAYFCASSPPLAGVGEQYFGPGTRLTVT.

The CDR3 DNA reads as TGTGCCAGCAGTGCTCAGGGGCCCCTGGGAAAGGATGGCTACACCTTC. It codes for CASSAQGPLGKDGYTF. This sequence joins TRBV25-1 and TRBJ1-2; maybe TRBD1 (6 bases). In germline, CDR1 is MGHDK, CDR2 SYGVNS. The CDR3 extends over 16 amino acids. Between the trimmed V and J ends, which lost 4 bases and 6 bases, there was a span of 21 bases.

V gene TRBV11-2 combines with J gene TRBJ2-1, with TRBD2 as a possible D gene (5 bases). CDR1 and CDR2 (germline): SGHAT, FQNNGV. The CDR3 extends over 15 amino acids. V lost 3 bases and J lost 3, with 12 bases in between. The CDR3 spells CASSFRSSDYNEQFF. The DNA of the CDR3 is TGTGCCAGCAGCTTTAGAAGTAGCGACTACAATGAGCAGTTCTTC.

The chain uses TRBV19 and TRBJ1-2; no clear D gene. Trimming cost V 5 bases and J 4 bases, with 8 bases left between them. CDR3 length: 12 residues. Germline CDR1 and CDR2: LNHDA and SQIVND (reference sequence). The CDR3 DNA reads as TGTGCCAGTAGTCGGCAGTCCTATGGCTACACCTTC. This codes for CASSRQSYGYTF.

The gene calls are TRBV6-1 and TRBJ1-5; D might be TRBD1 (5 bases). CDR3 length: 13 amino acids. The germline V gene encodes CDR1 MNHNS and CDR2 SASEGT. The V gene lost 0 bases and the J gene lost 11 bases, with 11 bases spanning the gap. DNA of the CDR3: TGTGCCAGCAGTGAAGCGCTTCTAGGGGCCCAGCATTTT. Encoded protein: CASSEALLGAQHF.

CDR3 sequence: CASTERGASSYNEQFF. DNA for the CDR3: TGTGCCAGCACCGAACGTGGCGCGAGCTCCTACAATGAGCAGTTCTTC. V gene TRBV2 combines with J gene TRBJ2-1; no clear D gene. The CDR3 runs to 16 residues. Looked up from germline, CDR1 is SNHLY and CDR2 is FYNNEI. V was cut by 7 bases and J by 0 bases, with 16 bases left in between.

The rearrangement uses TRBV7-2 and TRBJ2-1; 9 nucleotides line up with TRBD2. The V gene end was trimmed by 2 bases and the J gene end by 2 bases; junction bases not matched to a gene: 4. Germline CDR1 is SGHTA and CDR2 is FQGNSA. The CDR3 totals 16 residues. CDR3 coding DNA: TGTGCCAGCAGCTTAAGTCTAGCGGGACCCTACAATGAGCAGTTCTTC. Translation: CASSLSLAGPYNEQFF.

The CDR3 sequence: CASSQTGVGETQYF. The CDR3 nucleotides are TGTGCCAGCAGCCAAACGGGGGTAGGCGAGACCCAGTACTTC. The chain uses TRBV7-8 and TRBJ2-5; TRBD2 is a possible D gene (6 bases). In germline, CDR1 is SGHVS, CDR2 FQNEAQ. Trimming pared 5 bases from V and 5 bases from J, leaving 15 bases between. This CDR3 is 14 amino acids long.

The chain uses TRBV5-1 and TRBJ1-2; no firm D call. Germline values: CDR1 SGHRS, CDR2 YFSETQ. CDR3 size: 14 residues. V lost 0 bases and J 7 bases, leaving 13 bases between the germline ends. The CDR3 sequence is CASSLAGEGIGYTF. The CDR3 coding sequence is TGCGCCAGCAGCTTGGCCGGCGAAGGCATTGGCTACACCTTC. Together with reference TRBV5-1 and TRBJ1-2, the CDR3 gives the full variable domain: KAGVTQTPRYLIKTRGQQVTLSCSPISGHRSVSWYQQTPGQGLQFLFEYFSETQRNKGNFPGRFSGRQFSNSRSEMNVSTLELGDSALYLCASSLAGEGIGYTFGSGTRLTVV.

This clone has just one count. CDR3 in amino acids: CASSQPTGSSGANVLTF. The CDR3 coding sequence is TGCGCCAGCAGCCAGCCGACAGGATCCTCTGGGGCCAACGTCCTGACTTTC. The genes are TRBV4-1 and TRBJ2-6; possibly TRBD1 for D (6 bases). Per germline, CDR1 MGHRA and CDR2 YSYEKL. V was pared by 3 bases and J by 0 bases, with 12 bases between. The CDR3 sequence is 17 residues long.

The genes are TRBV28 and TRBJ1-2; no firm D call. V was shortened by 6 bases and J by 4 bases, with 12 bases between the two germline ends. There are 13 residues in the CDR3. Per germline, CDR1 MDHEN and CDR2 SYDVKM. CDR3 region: CASSQIATYGYTF. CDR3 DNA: TGTGCCAGCAGCCAGATAGCGACCTATGGCTACACCTTC.

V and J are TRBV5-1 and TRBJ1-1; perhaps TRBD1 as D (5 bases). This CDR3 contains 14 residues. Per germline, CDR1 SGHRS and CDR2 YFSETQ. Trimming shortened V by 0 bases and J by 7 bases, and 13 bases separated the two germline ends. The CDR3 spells CASSLGLDRGEAFF. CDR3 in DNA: TGCGCCAGCAGCTTGGGGCTGGATAGGGGTGAAGCTTTCTTT. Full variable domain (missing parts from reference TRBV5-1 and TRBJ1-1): KAGVTQTPRYLIKTRGQQVTLSCSPISGHRSVSWYQQTPGQGLQFLFEYFSETQRNKGNFPGRFSGRQFSNSRSEMNVSTLELGDSALYLCASSLGLDRGEAFFGQGTRLTVV.

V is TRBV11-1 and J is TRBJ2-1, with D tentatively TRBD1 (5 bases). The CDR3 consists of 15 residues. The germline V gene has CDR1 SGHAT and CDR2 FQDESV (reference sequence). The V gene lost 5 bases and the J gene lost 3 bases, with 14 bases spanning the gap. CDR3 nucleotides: TGTGCCAGCAGCCAAGGTGCAGGGCACTACAATGAGCAGTTCTTC. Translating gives CASSQGAGHYNEQFF.

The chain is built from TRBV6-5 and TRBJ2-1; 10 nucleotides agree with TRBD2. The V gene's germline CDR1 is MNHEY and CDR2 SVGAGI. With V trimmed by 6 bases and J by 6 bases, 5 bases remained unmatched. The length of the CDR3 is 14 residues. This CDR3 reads CASSAGLATNEQFF. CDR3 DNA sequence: TGTGCCAGCAGCGCGGGACTAGCGACCAATGAGCAGTTCTTC.

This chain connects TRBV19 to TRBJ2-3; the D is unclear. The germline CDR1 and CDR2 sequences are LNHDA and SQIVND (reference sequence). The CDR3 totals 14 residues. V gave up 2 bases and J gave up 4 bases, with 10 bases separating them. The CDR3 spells CASSITGGPDTQYF. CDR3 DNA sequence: TGTGCCAGTAGTATAACTGGCGGACCAGATACGCAGTATTTT.

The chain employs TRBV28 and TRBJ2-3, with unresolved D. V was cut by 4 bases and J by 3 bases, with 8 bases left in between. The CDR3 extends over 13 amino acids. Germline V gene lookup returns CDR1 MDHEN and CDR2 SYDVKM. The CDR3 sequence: CASSSTKTDTQYF. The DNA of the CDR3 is TGTGCCAGCAGTTCTACCAAAACAGATACGCAGTATTTT.

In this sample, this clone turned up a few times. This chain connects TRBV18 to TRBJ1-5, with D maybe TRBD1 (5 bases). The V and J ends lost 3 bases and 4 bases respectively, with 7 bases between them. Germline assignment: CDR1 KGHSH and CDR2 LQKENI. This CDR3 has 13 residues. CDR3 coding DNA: TGTGCCAGCTCACCCGACAGAAATCAGCCCCAGCATTTT. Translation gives CASSPDRNQPQHF.